The clone carrying this T cell receptor beta chain was detected once. The entry originates in a study of T cells in Graves' hyperthyroidism and ophthalmopathy. What was amplified from RNA transcripts were TCR beta CDR3 regions. During a first-round RT-PCR of the TCR CDR3, the HTBI primer set was used. MiXCR, applied by TCRdb to the multiplex PCR reads, yields one record per CDR3 protein. The data hold 700,000 or so distinct CDR3 sequences, with around 15% observed a single time. Patients aged 18 to 65 with hyperthyroidism were newly diagnosed, with duration under 2 months. The TCR was taken from a man in his late teens or twenties with Graves' hyperthyroidism. The sample was blood.

The CDR3 DNA reads TGCAGTGCTAGCCGGGACCTTAACATTCAGTACTTC. Amino acid sequence: CSASRDLNIQYF. The chain joins TRBV20-1 to TRBJ2-4; D tentatively reads TRBD1 or TRBD2 (5 bases each). The CDR3 consists of 12 residues. The germline V and J ends were trimmed by 3 bases and 7 bases, with 10 bases remaining between them. Germline V lookup: CDR1 DFQATT, CDR2 SNEGSKA (reference sequence).